These T cell receptor beta chains were read from a single sample in a study of shared clonotypes between healthy human individuals. Produced via immunoSEQ multiplex PCR; TCRdb's table is partial and in-frame only. The sample includes hundreds of thousands of clones, about two thirds of them seen just once. Material: memory CD4+ T cells sorted from blood. The source of these receptors is a woman younger than 45 in good health. Each CDR3 is given with its conserved first and last residue. The D gene is left open where the match is weak. Rows give clone size only sometimes, using once, few, many, or a class for an expanded clone.

cdr3_nt	cdr3_aa	clone_size	v_call	j_call	d_call
TGTGCCAGCGGGACAGGGATCCTTGGCTACACCTTC	CASGTGILGYTF	NA	TRBV6-5	TRBJ1-2	TRBD1
TGCGCCAGCAGCCCCGGGATTGGCTACACCTTC	CASSPGIGYTF	NA	TRBV5-1	TRBJ1-2	NA
TGTGCCAGCAGTTCAGGGGCCTCTGGGGCCAACGTCCTGACTTTC	CASSSGASGANVLTF	NA	TRBV28	TRBJ2-6	NA
TGTGCCGAAGCAAAAAGCCTTGCGGGCGAGCAGTTCTTC	CAEAKSLAGEQFF	NA	TRBV30	TRBJ2-1	NA
TGTGCCAGCAGGATAGGACAGGACTCCTACGAGCAGTACTTC	CASRIGQDSYEQYF	NA	TRBV6-6	TRBJ2-7	TRBD1
TGCGCCAGCAGCCTCGGGGACAGGGATAACTATGGCTACACCTTC	CASSLGDRDNYGYTF	many	TRBV5-1	TRBJ1-2	TRBD1
TGTGCCAGCAGCCAAGATCTTATGGGAGGCGTTAATGAAAAACTGTTTTTT	CASSQDLMGGVNEKLFF	NA	TRBV4-2	TRBJ1-4	NA
TGTGCCAGCAGCCCGAGGACAGGGCTTGGCTACGAGCAGTACTTC	CASSPRTGLGYEQYF	NA	TRBV27	TRBJ2-7	TRBD1
TGTGCCAGCAGTGATACCGGCCAGGTGTCAAGGCCCCAGCATTTT	CASSDTGQVSRPQHF	NA	TRBV6-1	TRBJ1-5	NA
TGTGCCACGCTCCGGGCGGACTACGAGCAGTACTTC	CATLRADYEQYF	NA	TRBV28	TRBJ2-7	NA
TGTGCCAGTAGTATTATTATGAGCTCTGGGGCCAACGTCCTGACTTTC	CASSIIMSSGANVLTF	NA	TRBV19	TRBJ2-6	NA
TGTGCCAGCAGCGTTGGGACTGGGTCTAGCACAGATACGCAGTATTTT	CASSVGTGSSTDTQYF	once	TRBV11-2	TRBJ2-3	NA
TGTGCCAGCATTGCGGGAGAAAGTTACGAGCAGTACTTC	CASIAGESYEQYF	few	TRBV28	TRBJ2-7	TRBD2
TGCGCCAGCAGCCAAGGACTAGCAGCCTACAATGAGCAGTTCTTC	CASSQGLAAYNEQFF	NA	TRBV4-1	TRBJ2-1	TRBD2
TGTGCCAGCAGAATTGAATCGTCCCAGCCCCAGCATTTT	CASRIESSQPQHF	NA	TRBV2	TRBJ1-5	NA
TGTGCCAGCAGCCAAAGCGGGACCTCCCAAGAGACCCAGTACTTC	CASSQSGTSQETQYF	NA	TRBV11-2	TRBJ2-5	TRBD2
TGTGCCAGCAGCTCAGGACTAGCGGGAGTCAATGAGCAGTTCTTC	CASSSGLAGVNEQFF	NA	TRBV5-4	TRBJ2-1	TRBD2
TGTGCCAGCTCGGGGGGGCAGGCCCTCTATGGCTACACCTTC	CASSGGQALYGYTF	NA	TRBV28	TRBJ1-2	NA
TGTGCCAGCACCCACGGGGGCCTAGGCACTGAAGCTTTCTTT	CASTHGGLGTEAFF	few	TRBV28	TRBJ1-1	NA
TGCGCCAGCAGCTTTGATAGCAATCAGCCCCAGCATTTT	CASSFDSNQPQHF	NA	TRBV5-1	TRBJ1-5	NA
TGTGCCAGTAGCTCGGTTGGCAGGGGGAATCAGCCCCAGCATTTT	CASSSVGRGNQPQHF	NA	TRBV19	TRBJ1-5	TRBD1
TGTGCCAGCAGTCTCAGGGGGCTCGGCAATCAGCCCCAGCATTTT	CASSLRGLGNQPQHF	NA	TRBV28	TRBJ1-5	TRBD1
TGTGCCAGCAGCCAAGTTGTCGGAGGAAACACTGAAGCTTTCTTT	CASSQVVGGNTEAFF	NA	TRBV14	TRBJ1-1	NA
TGTGCCAGCAGCTTGGTGTCAGGGGTCTCCTACGAGCAGTACTTC	CASSLVSGVSYEQYF	NA	TRBV5-6	TRBJ2-7	NA
TGCGCCAGCAACCAACAGCCCGGGACTAGCGGGAGAATTGAGCAGTTCTTC	CASNQQPGTSGRIEQFF	NA	TRBV4-1	TRBJ2-1	TRBD2
TGTGCTAGTGGTTTGGCAGACAGGGCGGGTGAGCAGTTCTTC	CASGLADRAGEQFF	few	TRBV12-5	TRBJ2-1	TRBD1